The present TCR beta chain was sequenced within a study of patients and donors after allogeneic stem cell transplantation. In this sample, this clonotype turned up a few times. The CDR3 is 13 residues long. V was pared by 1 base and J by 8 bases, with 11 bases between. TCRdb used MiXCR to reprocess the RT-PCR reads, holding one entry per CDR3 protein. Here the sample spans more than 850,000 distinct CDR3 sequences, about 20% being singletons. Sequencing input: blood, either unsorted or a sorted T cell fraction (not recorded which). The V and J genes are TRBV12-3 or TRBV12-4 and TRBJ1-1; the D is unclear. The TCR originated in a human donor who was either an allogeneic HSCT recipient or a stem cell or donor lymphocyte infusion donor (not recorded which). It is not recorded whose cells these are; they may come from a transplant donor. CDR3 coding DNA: TGTGCCAGCAGTTTAGGACTCGGCAGGGAAGCTTTCTTT. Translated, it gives CASSLGLGREAFF.